This entry lists 23 T cell receptor beta chains sequenced from one sample in a study of T cell responses to AZD1222 COVID-19 vaccine. The table came from immunoSEQ multiplex PCR; TCRdb's copy has only in-frame clones and leaves some out. The data hold around 140,000 clones, with around 90% observed a single time. This sample comprised peripheral blood, obtained 28 days after the second AZD1222 dose. The receptors shown here come from an adult who received the AZD1222 COVID-19 vaccine.

The chain has TRBV6-5 and TRBJ1-2; D might be TRBD1 (6 bases). CDR1 is MNHEY and CDR2 is SVGAGI in the germline V gene. The CDR3 spans 14 residues. V lost 5 bases, J lost 6 bases, and 16 bases lay in between. The CDR3 sequence: CASSPITGKDGYTF. CDR3 nucleotides: TGTGCCAGCAGTCCTATAACAGGGAAGGATGGCTACACCTTC.

The V call is TRBV4-2, the J call TRBJ1-2; D not resolved. The germline gives CDR1 LGHNA, CDR2 YNFKEQ. The CDR3 sequence is 15 residues long. Trimming took off 3 bases at V and 6 bases at J, with 17 bases between the two ends. In DNA, the CDR3 is TGTGCCAGCAGCCAGCTTCTCCCCGTCCTCCATGGCTACACCTTC. Its protein is CASSQLLPVLHGYTF.

The chain employs TRBV30 and TRBJ2-2; a possible D gene is TRBD2 (5 bases). The CDR3 has 15 amino acids. Trimming pared 1 base from V and 7 bases from J, leaving 16 bases between. CDR1 is GTSNPN and CDR2 is SVGIG in the germline V gene (reference sequence). CDR3 nucleotides: TGTGCCTGGAGTGGACTCCCTCTCGGGGTCGGGGAGCTGTTTTTT. Encoded protein: CAWSGLPLGVGELFF.

This clone was counted once. J is TRBJ1-1 and V is TRBV7-9, with no clear D. The germline V gene encodes CDR1 SEHNR and CDR2 FQNEAQ (reference sequence). Trimming pared 0 bases from V and 3 bases from J, leaving 8 bases between. The CDR3 is 14 amino acids. The CDR3 spells CASSLAGWDTEAFF. CDR3 bases: TGTGCCAGCAGCTTAGCGGGGTGGGACACTGAAGCTTTCTTT. The full variable domain, its missing parts supplied by reference TRBV7-9 and TRBJ1-1, is DTGVSQNPRHKITKRGQNVTFRCDPISEHNRLYWYRQTLGQGPEFLTYFQNEAQLEKSRLLSDRFSAERPKGSFSTLEIQRTEQGDSAMYLCASSLAGWDTEAFFGQGTRLTVV.

This clone came up once. The V call is TRBV7-9, the J call TRBJ2-2; tentatively, D is TRBD1 or TRBD2 (5 bases each). The germline V and J ends were trimmed by 0 bases and 5 bases, with 10 bases remaining between them. This CDR3 spans 15 amino acids. Germline loops: CDR1 SEHNR, CDR2 FQNEAQ (reference sequence). The CDR3, as DNA: TGTGCCAGCAGCTTAGCCTCGGGACGGACCGGGGAGCTGTTTTTT. Protein sequence: CASSLASGRTGELFF.

This clone was found once. The V call is TRBV6-1, the J call TRBJ1-6; weak D call: TRBD1 (5 bases). The CDR3 loop spans 15 amino acids. Germline V lookup: CDR1 MNHNS, CDR2 SASEGT. The V end lost 0 bases, the J end lost 7 bases, and 10 bases lay between the germline ends. The CDR3 is CASSEAEGLNSPLHF. The DNA for the CDR3 is TGTGCCAGCAGTGAAGCCGAGGGGTTGAATTCACCCCTCCACTTT.

A single count supports this clone. The chain uses TRBV5-1 and TRBJ2-7; the match to TRBD1 covers 10 bases. The CDR3 length is 15 residues. Germline values: CDR1 SGHRS, CDR2 YFSETQ. V was clipped by 3 bases and J by 5 bases; unmatched bases: 8. CDR3 DNA sequence: TGCGCCAGCAGCTCGGGGGACAGGGGCGACCACGAGCAGTACTTC. This sequence encodes CASSSGDRGDHEQYF.

Concerning this clone: The identical CDR3 is also encoded by other nucleotide sequences in the sample. This chain uses TRBV5-6 with TRBJ1-3, with TRBD1 matching over 7 bases. J was trimmed by 0 bases and V by 3 bases; bases with no gene match: 3. CDR1 and CDR2 from the germline V gene are SGHDT and YYEEEE. The CDR3 has 15 amino acids. CDR3 in DNA: TGTGCCAGCAGCTGGGGACAGTCCTCTGGAAACACCATATATTTT. This translates into CASSWGQSSGNTIYF.

This sequence joins TRBV6-6 and TRBJ1-1; possible D gene TRBD1, 6 bases. The CDR3 runs to 13 residues. Germline assignment: CDR1 MNHNY and CDR2 SVGAGI (reference sequence). Deletions cut 8 bases from V and 1 base from J, with 11 bases between. The CDR3 is CASSLQGNTEAFF. Here the CDR3 DNA reads TGTGCCAGCTCTTTACAGGGGAACACTGAAGCTTTCTTT.

The genes are TRBV4-2 and TRBJ2-3; 15 bases agree with TRBD2. The trim removed 4 bases at V and 2 bases at J, leaving 7 bases unmatched. CDR1 and CDR2 from the germline V gene are LGHNA and YNFKEQ. The CDR3 loop spans 18 amino acids. The CDR3 nucleotides read TGTGCCAGCAGCCCCCTCGGACTAGCGGGAGGGGCCACAGATACGCAGTATTTT. It yields the protein CASSPLGLAGGATDTQYF.

The chain links TRBV27 to TRBJ2-2; D may match TRBD1 or TRBD2 (6 bases each). The CDR3 spans 14 residues. V lost 3 bases to trimming and J lost 5 bases, with 10 bases between them. Germline V lookup: CDR1 MNHEY, CDR2 SMNVEV (reference sequence). CDR3 sequence: CASSLEGGTGELFF. In DNA, the CDR3 is TGTGCCAGCAGTTTGGAAGGGGGGACCGGGGAGCTGTTTTTT.

V is TRBV7-9 and J is TRBJ1-5, with D unclear. V shed 0 bases and J shed 3 bases, with 6 bases lying between them. Germline values: CDR1 SEHNR, CDR2 FQNEAQ (reference sequence). This CDR3 has 14 residues. The CDR3 loop is CASSLAGINQPQHF. The DNA of the CDR3 is TGTGCCAGCAGCTTAGCAGGAATCAATCAGCCCCAGCATTTT.

This clone came up once. The CDR3 loop is CASSYGGVAKNIQYF. CDR3 sequence (DNA): TGTGCCAGCAGTTACGGGGGAGTGGCCAAAAACATTCAGTACTTC. V and J are TRBV6-5 and TRBJ2-4, with D perhaps TRBD1 or TRBD2 (5 bases each). The CDR3 totals 15 residues. Germline V gives CDR1 MNHEY, CDR2 SVGAGI. Trimming took off 2 bases at V and 1 base at J, with 9 bases between the two ends.

The chain joins TRBV28 to TRBJ2-1, with 7 bases fitting TRBD1. V dropped 7 bases and J dropped 5; count of bases not matched to a gene: 14. The CDR3 has 16 residues. CDR1 is MDHEN and CDR2 is SYDVKM in the germline V gene. For the CDR3, the DNA is TGTGCCAGCATCGCCCTACCGACAGGGTACGACAATGAGCAGTTCTTC. It is translated as CASIALPTGYDNEQFF. Combining the CDR3 with reference TRBV28 and TRBJ2-1 gives the whole variable domain DVKVTQSSRYLVKRTGEKVFLECVQDMDHENMFWYRQDPGLGLRLIYFSYDVKMKEKGDIPEGYSVSREKKERFSLILESASTNQTSMYLCASIALPTGYDNEQFFGPGTRLTVL.

The V gene is TRBV20-1, the J gene TRBJ1-1; TRBD1 might be the D (5 bases). Trimming removed 3 bases at V and 1 base at J, with 9 bases between. Per the germline V gene, CDR1 is DFQATT and CDR2 is SNEGSKA (reference sequence). There are 13 residues in the CDR3. The CDR3 nucleotides read TGCAGTGCTAGTCGGGGGGAGAACACTGAAGCTTTCTTT. Translated: CSASRGENTEAFF.

The rearrangement uses TRBV29-1 and TRBJ2-7, with unresolved D. V lost 0 bases and J lost 5, with 5 bases in between. Germline-derived CDR1 and CDR2 are SQVTM and ANQGSEA. This CDR3 has 11 amino acids. CDR3 nucleotide sequence: TGCAGCGTTGAAGAGGGAAACGAGCAGTACTTC. Translating gives CSVEEGNEQYF.

J is TRBJ2-1 and V is TRBV11-2; TRBD1 is a possible D gene (6 bases). The CDR3 has 12 residues. Trimming left V 3 bases short and J 7 bases short, with 7 bases between. Germline values: CDR1 SGHAT, CDR2 FQNNGV. The CDR3 loop is CASSLGANEQFF. The CDR3 region has the DNA TGTGCCAGCAGCTTGGGGGCTAATGAGCAGTTCTTC.

The V and J genes are TRBV5-1 and TRBJ1-1, with unresolved D. V lost 4 bases and J lost 0, with 7 bases in between. Per germline, CDR1 SGHRS and CDR2 YFSETQ. The CDR3 extends over 13 amino acids. Here the CDR3 reads CASSPDLNTEAFF. CDR3 DNA: TGCGCCAGCAGCCCCGACTTGAACACTGAAGCTTTCTTT.

The J gene is TRBJ2-4, the V gene TRBV4-3, with D possibly being TRBD2 (5 bases). V dropped 0 bases and J dropped 2 bases, with 11 bases sitting between them. The CDR3 contains 16 residues. The germline CDR1 and CDR2 sequences are LGHNA and YSLEER. CDR3 loop: CASSQDGRGSKNIQYF. Written as DNA, the CDR3 is TGCGCCAGCAGCCAAGACGGCCGAGGGTCCAAAAACATTCAGTACTTC.

The chain recombines TRBV6-2 or TRBV6-3 with TRBJ1-1; D remains ambiguous. V dropped 6 bases and J dropped 5 bases, with 13 bases sitting between them. The CDR3 is 13 amino acids. Germline CDR1 and CDR2: MNHEY and SVGEGT. The CDR3 is CASSAPGGTEAFF. In nucleotides, the CDR3 is TGTGCCAGCAGCGCCCCCGGAGGGACTGAAGCTTTCTTT.

A few counts support this clone. V and J are TRBV4-1 and TRBJ1-2, with 8 bases that match TRBD1. CDR3 size: 19 residues. Trimming took 1 base from V and 3 from J; bases not matched to a gene: 16. Germline V CDR1 and CDR2: MGHRA, YSYEKL. The CDR3 nucleotides are TGCGCCAGCAGCCAAGCAACCCGCCCCCTAGGGACAGGATACTATGGCTACACCTTC. Translating gives CASSQATRPLGTGYYGYTF.

The V call is TRBV6-5, the J call TRBJ1-5; D is possibly TRBD1 (5 bases). Germline V lookup: CDR1 MNHEY, CDR2 SVGAGI. The V end was cut by 5 bases, the J end by 1 base, with 9 bases between. This CDR3 contains 14 residues. The CDR3 spells CASSPRDSNQPQHF. CDR3 bases: TGTGCCAGCAGTCCCCGGGACAGCAATCAGCCCCAGCATTTT.

The chain uses TRBV28 and TRBJ2-7, with 10 bases lining up with TRBD1. The V gene end was trimmed by 3 bases and the J gene end by 1 base; junction bases not matched to a gene: 9. Germline CDR1 reads MDHEN; CDR2 reads SYDVKM. The CDR3 is 17 amino acids. The CDR3 sequence: CASSFTTGGAGSYEQYF. DNA of the CDR3: TGTGCCAGCAGTTTTACGACAGGGGGCGCGGGGTCCTACGAGCAGTACTTC.